This TCR beta chain was documented in a study of blood T cell repertoires in COVID-19. Overall study context: The origin of the acute and convalescent COVID-19 samples was the United States, Italy and Spain. PBMCs, B-cell-depleted T cells, or T cells were the source of the cDNA or gDNA that made up the material.

With 5 bases removed from V and 3 bases from J, the gap between germline ends came to 14 bases. Germline V gives CDR1 SGHKS, CDR2 YYEKEE (reference sequence). The CDR3 loop spans 14 amino acids. As handled by the study authors: Cell counts per sample came from amplifying reference gene primers. Profiled with immunoSEQ multiplex PCR; TCRdb holds only in-frame clones, not every one. V and J calls and clone size follow that table, whereas D and trimming were derived from the DNA. Of some 27,000 clones listed, around 92% are singletons. Sequenced input: peripheral blood. The receptor's source is a human donor in a cohort sampled during active COVID-19. This chain uses TRBV5-5 with TRBJ1-2; possibly TRBD1 for D (6 bases). In nucleotides, the CDR3 is TGTGCCAGCAGTCCCCAGGGGCGGGACTATGGCTACACCTTC. Translated, it gives CASSPQGRDYGYTF.